Detailed here is one T cell receptor beta chain. This clone's antigen is unknown. No base quality information exists; no much larger clone differs at one position. Collaborating institutions collected whole blood in K2EDTA tubes following their own protocols. For TCRbeta analysis, collaborators shipped samples in one of three forms: frozen whole blood, isolated PBMCs, or DNA extracted from either of those sample types. TCRbeta CDR3 regions were amplified from genomic DNA by means of the immunoSEQ Assay, a bias-controlled multiplex PCR. The study's processing was this. The number of nucleated cells in each sample was estimated from the amplification of reference gene primers within the assay. To quantify the absolute abundance of each unique TCRbeta CDR3 rearrangement, sequence reads were collapsed and filtered. For each sample, productive Simpson clonality was calculated as the square root of Simpson's diversity index over productive rearrangements. TCRdb re-hosts the immuneACCESS table, in-frame sequences only. Its copies lack some clones; in the studies checked, an unresolved V gene accounts for under half of them, and the cause for the rest is not known. V, J and clone size are those of that table, while D and trimming were read from the DNA. Recorded for this sample are around 100,000 clones; about 91% of them occurred a single time. The top ten clones comprise more than 1.5% of the sample.

There are 14 amino acids in the CDR3, from cysteine to phenylalanine inclusive. Only CDR3 DNA is held: 42 bases, read in frame from base 1. The germline V gene supplies CDR1 SNHLY and CDR2 FYNNEI. Trimming accounts for 9 bases at V and 4 bases at J, while the number of junction bases matched to no gene is 10. The data are from a study of blood T cell repertoires in COVID-19 (dated by TCRdb to the early 2020s). For the wider study: Samples covering the acute and convalescent phases of COVID-19 were provided by collaborators in the United States, Italy and Spain. Where available, HLA class I and class II types were obtained from metadata supplied by the sample provider rather than from assay-based typing. The repertoires were released in a freely available public database intended as a resource for research on the immune response to SARS-CoV-2. The prospective study material was composed of cDNA or gDNA derived from T cells, B-cell-depleted T cells, or PBMCs. The sample metadata nearly always contained a de-identified subject ID, COVID-19 status, age in years and sex. The samples were drawn from two sources: the first 160 participants of the ongoing ImmuneRACE study, and 1,000 to 1,500 subjects contributed by 6 global collaborators. Deeply sampled blood TCRbeta repertoires from subjects exposed to, actively infected with, or recovered from COVID-19 were included in the dataset. General conclusions and limits of the study: Clinical and demographic metadata were provided uncurated, with the amount varying by source and participant.

The chain is encoded by TRBV2 joined to TRBJ2-7, and 9 bases in between align with TRBD1. This receptor was obtained from a human donor with active COVID-19. The donor label of this sample is uncertain. Sequencing was carried out using peripheral blood. The DNA sequence is TGTGCCAGGGACATCGTACAGGGGGCTTACGAGCAGTACTTC. Its product reads: CARDIVQGAYEQYF.